This T cell receptor (beta chain) was identified during a study of blood T cells in healthy people across ages. The authors isolated at least 6.5 million PBMCs per sample. With a J-beta primer mix and a sample-barcoded 5' primer, a second PCR ran about 7 to 12 cycles. Each TCR beta cDNA got a 12-nucleotide random molecular identifier. Researchers report that each sample yielded at least 3 million CDR3-containing paired-end reads. From the 5' RACE reads, TCRdb called clonotypes with MiXCR, one entry per CDR3 protein. Found here are about 640,000 distinct CDR3 sequences, under 30% of them singletons; the top ten hold around 14%. The germline gives CDR1 DFQATT, CDR2 SNEGSKA (reference sequence). J was trimmed by 6 bases and V by 5 bases; bases with no gene match: 15. The CDR3 loop spans 16 amino acids.

The clonotype was recovered from a woman older than 75 in good health. The chain employs TRBV20-1 and TRBJ2-2, with 7 bases identical to TRBD1. Sequencing was performed on blood. CDR3 DNA: TGCAGTGCTTTAATCGGGCAGGGGGTCACGGCCGGGGAGCTGTTTTTT. Amino acids: CSALIGQGVTAGELFF.